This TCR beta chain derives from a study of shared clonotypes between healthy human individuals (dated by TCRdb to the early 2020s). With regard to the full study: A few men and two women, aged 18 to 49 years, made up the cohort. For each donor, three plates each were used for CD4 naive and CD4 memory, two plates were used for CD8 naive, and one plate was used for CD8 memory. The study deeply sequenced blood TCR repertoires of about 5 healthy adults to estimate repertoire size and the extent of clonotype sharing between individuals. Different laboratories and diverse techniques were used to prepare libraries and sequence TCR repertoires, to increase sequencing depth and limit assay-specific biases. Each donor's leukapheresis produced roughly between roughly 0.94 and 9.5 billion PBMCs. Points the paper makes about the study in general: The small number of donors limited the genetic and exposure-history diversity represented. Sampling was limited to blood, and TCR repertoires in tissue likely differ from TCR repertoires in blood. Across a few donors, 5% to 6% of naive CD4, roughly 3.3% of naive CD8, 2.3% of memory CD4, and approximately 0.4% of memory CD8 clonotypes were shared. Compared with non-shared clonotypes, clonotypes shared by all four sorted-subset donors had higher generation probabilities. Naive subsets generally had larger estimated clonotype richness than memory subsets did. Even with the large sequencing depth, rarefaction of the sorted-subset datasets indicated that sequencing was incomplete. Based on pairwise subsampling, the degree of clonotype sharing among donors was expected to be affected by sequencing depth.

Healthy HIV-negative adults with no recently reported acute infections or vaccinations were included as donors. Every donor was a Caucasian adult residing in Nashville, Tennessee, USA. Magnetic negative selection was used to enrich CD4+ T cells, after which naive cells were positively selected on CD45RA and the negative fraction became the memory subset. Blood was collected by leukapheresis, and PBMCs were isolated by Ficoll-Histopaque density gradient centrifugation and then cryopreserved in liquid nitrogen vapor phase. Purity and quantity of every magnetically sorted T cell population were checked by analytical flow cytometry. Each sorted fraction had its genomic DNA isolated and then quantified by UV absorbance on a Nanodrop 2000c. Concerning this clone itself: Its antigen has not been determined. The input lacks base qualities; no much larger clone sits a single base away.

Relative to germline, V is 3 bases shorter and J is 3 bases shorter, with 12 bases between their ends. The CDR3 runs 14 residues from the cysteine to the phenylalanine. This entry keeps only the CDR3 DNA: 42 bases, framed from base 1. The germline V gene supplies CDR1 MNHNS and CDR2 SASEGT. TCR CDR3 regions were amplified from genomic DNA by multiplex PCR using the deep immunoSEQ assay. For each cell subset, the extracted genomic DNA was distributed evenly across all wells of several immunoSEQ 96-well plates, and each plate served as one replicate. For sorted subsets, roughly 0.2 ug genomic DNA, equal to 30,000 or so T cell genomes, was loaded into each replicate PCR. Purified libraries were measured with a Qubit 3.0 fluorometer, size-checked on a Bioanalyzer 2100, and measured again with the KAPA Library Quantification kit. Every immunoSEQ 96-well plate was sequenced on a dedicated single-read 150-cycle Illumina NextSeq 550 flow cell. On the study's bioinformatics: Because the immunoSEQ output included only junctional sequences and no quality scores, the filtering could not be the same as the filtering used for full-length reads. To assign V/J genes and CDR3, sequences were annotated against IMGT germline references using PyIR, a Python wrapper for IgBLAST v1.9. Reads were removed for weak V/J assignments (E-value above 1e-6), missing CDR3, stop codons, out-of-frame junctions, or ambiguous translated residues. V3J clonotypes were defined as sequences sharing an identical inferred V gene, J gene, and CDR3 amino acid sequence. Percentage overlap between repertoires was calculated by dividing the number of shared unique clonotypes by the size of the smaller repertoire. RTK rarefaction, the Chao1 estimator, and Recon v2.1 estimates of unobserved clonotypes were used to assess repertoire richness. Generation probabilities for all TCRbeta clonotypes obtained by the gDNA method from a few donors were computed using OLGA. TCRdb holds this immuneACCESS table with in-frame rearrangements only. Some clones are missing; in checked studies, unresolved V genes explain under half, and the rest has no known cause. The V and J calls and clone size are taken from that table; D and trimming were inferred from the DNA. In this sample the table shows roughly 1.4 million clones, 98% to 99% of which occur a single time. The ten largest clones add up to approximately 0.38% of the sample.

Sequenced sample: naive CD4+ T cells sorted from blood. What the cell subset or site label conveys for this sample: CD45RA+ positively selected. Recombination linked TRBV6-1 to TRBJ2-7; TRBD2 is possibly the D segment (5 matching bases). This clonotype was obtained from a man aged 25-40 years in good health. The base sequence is TGTGCCAGCAGTGAGGCAGCGGTAATCTACGAGCAGTACTTC. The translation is CASSEAAVIYEQYF.